Listed below are T cell receptor beta chains from one sample, sequenced in a study of T cells in tuberculosis. Only in-frame clones appear in the TCRdb table, and some are missing; sequencing was by immunoSEQ multiplex PCR. The table records 30,000 to 35,000 clones, 97% of them present only once. Specimen: PBMCs. The source of these receptors is a donor aged 10 to 29 with latent tuberculosis or without tuberculosis infection. The CDR3 runs from the conserved cysteine through the conserved F or W. Each record gives: clone size, J gene, V gene, D gene, CDR3 DNA, CDR3 protein. D genes are given only for firm matches. Size is stated for part of the rows, as once, few or many counts, or as a class when the clone is expanded.

size: -; J: TRBJ1-1; V: TRBV7-9; D: TRBD1; DNA: TGTGCCAGCAGCCGTACAGGGGGACTGAACACTGAAGCTTTCTTT; CDR3: CASSRTGGLNTEAFF
size: -; J: TRBJ1-4; V: TRBV2; D: TRBD1; DNA: TGTGCCAGCAGTGCTGACAGGGCCATTAATGAAAAACTGTTTTTT; CDR3: CASSADRAINEKLFF
size: -; J: TRBJ2-1; V: TRBV6-6; D: -; DNA: TGTGCCAGCAGCTTTACGGATGAGCAGTTCTTC; CDR3: CASSFTDEQFF
size: -; J: TRBJ1-2; V: TRBV2; D: -; DNA: TGTGCCAGCAGTGAAGACCGGGTCGTCCATGGCTACACCTTC; CDR3: CASSEDRVVHGYTF
size: -; J: TRBJ2-1; V: TRBV6-6; D: TRBD2; DNA: TGTGCCAGCAGTGGAGCGGGAGCGACCTACAATGAGCAGTTCTTC; CDR3: CASSGAGATYNEQFF
size: -; J: TRBJ1-2; V: TRBV5-4; D: -; DNA: TGTGCCAGTAGCCCTCGGCAGGCGAACTATGGCTACACCTTC; CDR3: CASSPRQANYGYTF
size: few; J: TRBJ2-7; V: TRBV6-1; D: TRBD1; DNA: TGTGCCAGCAGTGAGGTGGGACAGCTCTACGAGCAGTACTTC; CDR3: CASSEVGQLYEQYF
size: -; J: TRBJ2-4; V: TRBV28; D: -; DNA: TGTGCCAGCAGTTTAGCCCTTAGCATTCAGTACTTC; CDR3: CASSLALSIQYF
size: -; J: TRBJ2-7; V: TRBV30; D: -; DNA: TGTGCCTGGAGCCTTCTGGGAGGTCCCCTGAGCTCCTACGAGCAGTACTTC; CDR3: CAWSLLGGPLSSYEQYF
size: -; J: TRBJ2-5; V: TRBV4-1; D: TRBD2; DNA: TGCGCCAGCAGCCAAGAAAGGGGACGGGGGGGCCCAGAGACCCAGTACTTC; CDR3: CASSQERGRGGPETQYF
size: -; J: TRBJ1-5; V: TRBV18; D: -; DNA: TGTGCCAGCTCACCGGGGGGGCAAGGCAATCAGCCCCAGCATTTT; CDR3: CASSPGGQGNQPQHF